Below are 23 T cell receptor beta chains sequenced from a single sample in a study of T cells in Graves' hyperthyroidism and ophthalmopathy. What was amplified from RNA transcripts were TCR beta CDR3 regions. Carried out on the TCR CDR3, a first-round RT-PCR used the HTBI primer set. TCRdb re-derived calls from the multiplex PCR reads in MiXCR, one entry per CDR3 protein. The data show around 300,000 distinct CDR3 sequences, 22% seen once. Sequenced sample: blood. These receptor sequences come from a man aged 25-40 years with Graves' ophthalmopathy.

The sample holds many counts of this clonotype. The V gene is TRBV2, the J gene TRBJ2-3; 8 bases are shared with TRBD1. With 5 bases clipped from V and 4 bases from J, the junction kept 8 bases outside the gene matches. Germline CDR1 and CDR2: SNHLY and FYNNEI. This CDR3 is built from 15 residues. The CDR3 protein is CASSPDRGRADTQYF. DNA for the CDR3: TGTGCCAGCAGTCCCGACAGGGGTAGGGCAGATACGCAGTATTTT. The full variable domain, in which reference TRBV2 and TRBJ2-3 provide the parts outside the CDR3, is EPEVTQTPSHQVTQMGQEVILRCVPISNHLYFYWYRQILGQKVEFLVSFYNNEISEKSEIFDDQFSVERPDGSNFTLKIRSTKLEDSAMYFCASSPDRGRADTQYFGPGTRLTVL.

This clonotype was detected only a few times. V gene TRBV7-3 combines with J gene TRBJ1-1; 7 bases align to TRBD1. The CDR3 has 13 residues. V lost 4 bases to trimming and J lost 4 bases; unmatched junction nucleotides: 3. CDR1 SGHTA and CDR2 FQGTGA come from the germline V gene. CDR3 nucleotides: TGTGCCAGCAGCTCCTCAGGGGGCACTGAAGCTTTCTTT. Its protein product is CASSSSGGTEAFF.

V and J are TRBV20-1 and TRBJ1-2; TRBD1 might be the D (6 bases). From germline, CDR1 is DFQATT and CDR2 SNEGSKA (reference sequence). Trimming removed 5 bases from V and 2 bases from J, with 12 bases in between. This CDR3 contains 13 residues. The CDR3, as DNA: TGCAGTGCTCTAAACGACAGGAACTATGGCTACACCTTC. This gives the protein CSALNDRNYGYTF.

This clonotype came up many times. This chain uses TRBV28 with TRBJ2-1, with 10 positions matching TRBD2. V lost 3 bases, J lost 5 bases, and 7 bases stayed unmatched. Germline CDR1 MDHEN, CDR2 SYDVKM. The CDR3 is made up of 16 amino acids. CDR3 bases: TGTGCCAGCAGTTTCCAACTAGCGGGAAAAGACAATGAGCAGTTCTTC. Its translation: CASSFQLAGKDNEQFF.

This clonotype was seen ten or more times. This chain connects TRBV12-3 or TRBV12-4 to TRBJ2-5, with 9 bases matching TRBD2. V lost 1 base to trimming and J lost 5 bases; unmatched junction nucleotides: 14. The CDR3 has 18 residues. The CDR3 DNA is TGTGCCAGCAGTTTAGGCCTACTAGCGGGCTTAGAGGGGGAGACCCAGTACTTC. Residues: CASSLGLLAGLEGETQYF.

This chain uses TRBV28 with TRBJ1-4; D perhaps matches TRBD1 (6 bases). The CDR3 extends over 13 amino acids. Germline loops: CDR1 MDHEN, CDR2 SYDVKM. V lost 7 bases to trimming and J lost 6 bases, with 12 bases between them. The CDR3, as DNA: TGTGCCAGCAAACAGGGAGGGGATGAAAAACTGTTTTTT. This encodes CASKQGGDEKLFF.

This clonotype has a count of ten or more. The chain recombines TRBV2 with TRBJ2-3; TRBD2 aligns across 7 bases. CDR3 size: 13 residues. CDR1 and CDR2 from the germline V gene are SNHLY and FYNNEI. J was trimmed by 4 bases and V by 4 bases; bases with no gene match: 2. CDR3 DNA: TGTGCCAGCAGTGGGACTAGATCAGATACGCAGTATTTT. Its protein product is CASSGTRSDTQYF.

This chain connects TRBV13 to TRBJ2-5; 7 bases fit TRBD2. V lost 4 bases to trimming and J lost 5 bases; unmatched junction nucleotides: 22. Looked up from germline, CDR1 is PRHDT and CDR2 is FYEKMQ (reference sequence). This CDR3 has 19 amino acids. Here the CDR3 reads CASSSRDPELSGELETQYF. The CDR3 DNA is TGTGCCAGCAGCTCTCGCGACCCCGAATTAAGCGGGGAGCTTGAGACCCAGTACTTC.

The rearrangement links TRBV11-2 to TRBJ2-7; no clear D gene. The germline V and J ends were trimmed by 5 bases and 0 bases, with 11 bases remaining between them. CDR3 length equals 14 residues. Germline loops: CDR1 SGHAT, CDR2 FQNNGV. CDR3 nucleotides: TGTGCCAGCAGCCCCCGACGGACCTCCTACGAGCAGTACTTC. Protein: CASSPRRTSYEQYF.

The chain is built from TRBV10-3 and TRBJ2-3; the match to TRBD2 covers 9 bases. This CDR3 spans 16 amino acids. V lost 6 bases, J lost 2 bases, and 9 bases stayed unmatched. The germline gives CDR1 ENHRY, CDR2 SYGVKD. CDR3 in amino acids: CAIRQRTSEFTDTQYF. The CDR3 DNA reads as TGTGCCATCAGACAACGGACTAGCGAGTTCACAGATACGCAGTATTTT.

This clonotype was observed at least ten times. The CDR3 protein is CASSPGGGTEAFF. Written as DNA, the CDR3 is TGTGCCAGCAGCCCTGGAGGGGGCACTGAAGCTTTCTTT. V gene TRBV28 combines with J gene TRBJ1-1, with D maybe TRBD1 (6 bases). The germline CDR1 and CDR2 sequences are MDHEN and SYDVKM. The CDR3 loop spans 13 amino acids. Trimming removed 6 bases from V and 4 bases from J, with 12 bases in between.

The chain employs TRBV29-1 and TRBJ1-2; perhaps TRBD1 as D (6 bases). Looked up from germline, CDR1 is SQVTM and CDR2 is ANQGSEA. The length of the CDR3 is 10 residues. CDR3 in DNA: TGCCCGGGGGCGAGTGGTGGCTACACCTTC. It specifies CPGASGGYTF.

This clonotype appeared many times. V and J are TRBV7-6 and TRBJ2-3; TRBD2 matches 10 bases. The CDR3 totals 14 residues. The trim removed 3 bases at V and 6 bases at J, leaving 3 bases unmatched. CDR1 and CDR2 from the germline V gene are SGHVS and FNYEAQ. The CDR3 region is CASSLGLAKDTQYF. CDR3 in DNA: TGTGCCAGCAGCTTGGGACTAGCGAAGGATACGCAGTATTTT.

The V gene is TRBV19, the J gene TRBJ2-3; 10 bases are shared with TRBD2. Germline-derived CDR1 and CDR2 are LNHDA and SQIVND (reference sequence). Unmatched junction bases numbered 13, after V lost 5 bases and J lost 5 bases. CDR3 length: 17 residues. The CDR3 DNA reads as TGTGCCAGTAGTGCTTGGACTAGCGGAGACAGGCGAGATACGCAGTATTTT. Translation: CASSAWTSGDRRDTQYF.

The chain links TRBV3-1 to TRBJ2-7, with 10 bases identical to TRBD1. The CDR3 extends over 14 amino acids. With 4 bases clipped from V and 6 bases from J, the junction kept 6 bases outside the gene matches. CDR1 is LGHDT and CDR2 is YNNKEL in the germline V gene (reference sequence). The CDR3 nucleotides read TGTGCCAGCAGCCGTACGGGACAGGGGACCGAGCAGTACTTC. Translated: CASSRTGQGTEQYF.

The chain employs TRBV19 and TRBJ2-2; TRBD2 matches at 7 bases. Germline V lookup: CDR1 LNHDA, CDR2 SQIVND (reference sequence). V dropped 4 bases and J dropped 2; count of bases not matched to a gene: 4. The CDR3 consists of 15 residues. In DNA form, the CDR3 reads TGTGCCAGTAGTAAAGCGGGAACCAACACCGGGGAGCTGTTTTTT. Translated, it gives CASSKAGTNTGELFF.

The CDR3 sequence is CASSLWGGGTYEQYF. The CDR3 bases are TGTGCCAGCAGCTTATGGGGGGGCGGAACCTACGAGCAGTACTTC. V usage is TRBV7-2 and J usage is TRBJ2-7, with TRBD2 as a possible D gene (7 bases). The V gene lost 2 bases and the J gene lost 2 bases, with 13 bases spanning the gap. This CDR3 region has 15 residues. Germline V gene data show CDR1 as SGHTA and CDR2 as FQGNSA.

This clonotype was counted a few times. The chain carries TRBV20-1 and TRBJ2-1; no definite D call. V was trimmed by 7 bases and J by 1 base, leaving 11 bases between them. The length of the CDR3 is 13 residues. CDR1 DFQATT and CDR2 SNEGSKA come from the germline V gene (reference sequence). The CDR3: CSGLDGSYNEQFF. As DNA, the CDR3 is TGCAGTGGACTCGACGGGTCCTACAATGAGCAGTTCTTC.

This clonotype came up many times. The chain recombines TRBV28 with TRBJ2-7, with D perhaps matching TRBD1 or TRBD2 (6 bases each). The CDR3 is 13 residues long. In germline, CDR1 is MDHEN, CDR2 SYDVKM. Trimming removed 9 bases from V and 2 bases from J, with 14 bases in between. The CDR3 spells CASVPGGAYEQYF. The CDR3 DNA follows: TGTGCCAGTGTCCCCGGGGGCGCCTACGAGCAGTACTTC. Drawing the rest from reference TRBV28 and TRBJ2-7, the complete variable domain is DVKVTQSSRYLVKRTGEKVFLECVQDMDHENMFWYRQDPGLGLRLIYFSYDVKMKEKGDIPEGYSVSREKKERFSLILESASTNQTSMYLCASVPGGAYEQYFGPGTRLTVT.

This clonotype was seen repeatedly, ten times or more. This chain uses TRBV30 with TRBJ2-1; D possibly corresponds to TRBD2 (7 bases). The V end lost 3 bases, the J end lost 8 bases, and 23 bases lay between the germline ends. This CDR3 region has 16 residues. Germline V CDR1 and CDR2: GTSNPN, SVGIG (reference sequence). The CDR3 DNA reads as TGTGCCTGGAGCCGCGAAGGGGGGGGCGCGGGCGATGAGCAGTTCTTC. It specifies CAWSREGGGAGDEQFF.

J is TRBJ1-1 and V is TRBV25-1; 10 bases map to TRBD1. The V gene's germline CDR1 is MGHDK and CDR2 SYGVNS. CDR3 length: 15 residues. V lost 5 bases, J lost 1 base, and 4 bases stayed unmatched. This CDR3 is CASSNRQGANTEAFF. The CDR3, as DNA: TGTGCCAGCAGTAACCGACAGGGGGCGAACACTGAAGCTTTCTTT.

This clonotype was seen ten or more times. The rearrangement links TRBV28 to TRBJ2-5, with no clear D. The CDR3 sequence is 12 residues long. Germline CDR1 reads MDHEN; CDR2 reads SYDVKM. Trimming removed 4 bases at V and 11 bases at J, with 14 bases between. CDR3 DNA: TGTGCCAGCAGTTACCAGACATACCGTCAGTACTTC. Protein product: CASSYQTYRQYF.

This clonotype has at least ten counts. This chain links TRBV19 with TRBJ1-1, with TRBD1 matching over 9 bases. This CDR3 has 15 residues. V was pared by 5 bases and J by 4 bases, with 8 bases of the junction left unmatched. CDR1 is LNHDA, CDR2 SQIVND, per germline (reference sequence). CDR3 region: CASSLTGTGITEAFF. CDR3 sequence (DNA): TGTGCCAGTAGTTTAACCGGGACAGGGATCACTGAAGCTTTCTTT.